A selection of T cell receptor beta chains follows, all from one sample in a study of regulatory T cells in long-lasting Graves disease. TCRdb passed the multiplex PCR reads through MiXCR, listing each CDR3 protein once. There are 420,000 or so distinct CDR3 sequences in the sample; about 16% occur only once, and 20% to 25% lies in the top ten. These data also formed part of another study, on T cells in Graves' hyperthyroidism and ophthalmopathy.

The source was peripheral blood mononuclear cells (PBMCs), collected at new diagnosis, from a patient treated with antithyroid drugs. The receptors were gathered from a woman between 18 and 30 years old with Graves disease. The conserved cysteine and the conserved F or W are not part of the CDR3 here. Size is omitted from some rows. Given values are once, few, many or a class for expanded clones.

abundance	v_gene	j_gene	CDR3aa
many	TRBV2	TRBJ2-1	ASSSQGASYNEQF
.	TRBV20-1	TRBJ2-1	SARDVSGRLGNEQF
many	TRBV28	TRBJ2-1	ASSRDSHNEQF
few	TRBV14	TRBJ2-3	ASSQDRSAGEIISTDTQY
few	TRBV5-1	TRBJ2-2	ASSLKDSYTGELF
.	TRBV5-1	TRBJ1-2	ASRAGTGAGYT
few	TRBV20-1	TRBJ2-2	SPTGVGGELF
.	TRBV9	TRBJ2-7	ASSVGTSGPDGFTYEQY
many	TRBV6-9	TRBJ2-7	ASSYIGGSYEQY
.	TRBV2	TRBJ2-7	ASNGKGGAPPYEQY
.	TRBV28	TRBJ2-1	ASGSGAEQF
.	TRBV13	TRBJ2-7	ASSQDPGPYEQY
.	TRBV18	TRBJ2-2	ASSRLGTTSGRTGELF
.	TRBV19	TRBJ2-1	ASSIQGGLVGSYNEQF
few	TRBV15	TRBJ2-5	ATSRGGIRETQY
few	TRBV7-2	TRBJ2-7	ASSPSSTPLRGSYEQY
.	TRBV5-1	TRBJ1-6	ASSLAIGDSPLH
.	TRBV29-1	TRBJ1-5	SVSTGLNNQPQH
.	TRBV3-1	TRBJ2-2	ASSQEFGTYTGELF
many	TRBV7-6	TRBJ2-4	ASSGDSQNIQY
many	TRBV20-1	TRBJ2-7	SARPGQASSYEQY
.	TRBV9	TRBJ1-2	ASSIDDGFYGYT
few	TRBV18	TRBJ1-5	ASSPGGQSNQPQH
.	TRBV12-3/TRBV12-4	TRBJ2-7	ASSFIRSPIYEQY
many	TRBV7-9	TRBJ1-5	ASSLSNQPQH
.	TRBV6-5	TRBJ2-7	ASSYSRETDEQY
few	TRBV29-1	TRBJ2-3	SVATQGADTQY
many	TRBV7-9	TRBJ1-1	ASSLGSGWDTEAF
few	TRBV20-1	TRBJ2-1	SAENRDRGDNEQF
few	TRBV18	TRBJ2-2	ASSELVTGELF
many	TRBV28	TRBJ2-7	ASSTRQGSFIYEQY
many	TRBV6-1	TRBJ2-7	ASLRGAGRNEQY
many	TRBV12-3/TRBV12-4	TRBJ2-1	ASSLPSAGGPLNEQF
once	TRBV4-2	TRBJ1-1	ASSQAGTANTEAF
few	TRBV6-4	TRBJ2-7	ASSEVPYEQY
many	TRBV20-1	TRBJ2-7	SARTGLVYEQY
.	TRBV29-1	TRBJ2-2	SVDSGIAGELF
.	TRBV20-1	TRBJ1-2	SARPGQGGYGYT
many	TRBV27	TRBJ2-7	ASSDTPAGLYEQY
.	TRBV30	TRBJ1-4	AWSVRQGWGEKLF
few	TRBV10-3	TRBJ2-2	AISERRTVNTGELF
many	TRBV28	TRBJ1-5	ASSFGVSNQPQH
.	TRBV12-3/TRBV12-4	TRBJ1-5	ASSSRVGTGYIQPQH
many	TRBV28	TRBJ1-2	ASSRDRGYGYT
many	TRBV20-1	TRBJ2-1	SADSAGGPNEQF
many	TRBV28	TRBJ2-7	ASSFASGGTYEQY
many	TRBV7-9	TRBJ2-1	ASSFFPREVAYNEQF
.	TRBV14	TRBJ2-5	ASSQVDRGWQETQY